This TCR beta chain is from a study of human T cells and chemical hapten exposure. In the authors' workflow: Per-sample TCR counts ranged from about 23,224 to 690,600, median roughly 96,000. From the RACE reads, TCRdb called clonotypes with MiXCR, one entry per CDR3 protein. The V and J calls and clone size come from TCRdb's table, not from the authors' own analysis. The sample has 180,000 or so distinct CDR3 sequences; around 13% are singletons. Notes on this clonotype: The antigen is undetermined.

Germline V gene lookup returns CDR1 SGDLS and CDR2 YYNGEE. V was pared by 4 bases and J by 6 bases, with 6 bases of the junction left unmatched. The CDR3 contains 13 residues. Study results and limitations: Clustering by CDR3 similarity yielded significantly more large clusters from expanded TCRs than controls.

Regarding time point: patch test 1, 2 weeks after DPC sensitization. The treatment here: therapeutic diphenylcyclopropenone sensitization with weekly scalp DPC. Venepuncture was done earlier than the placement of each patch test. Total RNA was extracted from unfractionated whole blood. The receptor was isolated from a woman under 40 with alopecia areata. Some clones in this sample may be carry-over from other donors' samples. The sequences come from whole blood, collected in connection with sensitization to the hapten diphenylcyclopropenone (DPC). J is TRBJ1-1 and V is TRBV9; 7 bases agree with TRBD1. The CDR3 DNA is TGTGCCAGCAGCTCGACAGGGTCGGCTGAAGCTTTCTTT. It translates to CASSSTGSAEAFF. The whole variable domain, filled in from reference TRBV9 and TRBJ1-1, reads DSGVTQTPKHLITATGQRVTLRCSPRSGDLSVYWYQQSLDQGLQFLIQYYNGEERAKGNILERFSAQQFPDLHSELNLSSLELGDSALYFCASSSTGSAEAFFGQGTRLTVV.